This T cell receptor beta chain was found in a study of HIV-infected patients and healthy controls. The V and J ends lost 0 bases and 2 bases respectively, with 7 bases between them. Germline CDR1 is MNHEY and CDR2 is SVGAGI. This CDR3 has 15 amino acids. Antiretroviral therapy had run roughly three months, about 14 weeks, before follow-up blood collection. No cell fractionation was done, so the repertoire covers all unsorted peripheral blood T cells. Peripheral blood, 2.5 ml, was drawn for RNA extraction. This clonotype was recorded once. Reverse transcription used 450 to 550 ng RNA and constant-region primers for alpha and beta. Using multiplexing indices, alpha and beta chain libraries were generated apart by chain-specific third strand synthesis. MiXCR, applied by TCRdb to the 5' RACE reads, yields one record per CDR3 protein. The sample gives 8,500 to 9,000 distinct CDR3 sequences, approximately 9.1% of which show up once; around 11% is in the top ten.

The sequenced sample was blood, obtained during antiretroviral therapy. This TCR came from an adult with HIV infection. The V call is TRBV6-5, the J call TRBJ1-4; unclear D gene. The CDR3 DNA reads as TGTGCCAGCAGTTACTCGAAGGAGACTAATGAAAAACTGTTTTTT. This sequence encodes CASSYSKETNEKLFF.